Detailed here is one T cell receptor (beta chain). These data belong to a study of blood T cell repertoires in COVID-19. Across the study: Both acute and convalescent COVID-19 samples were obtained from the United States, Italy and Spain. Sample material is recorded as cDNA or gDNA derived from T cells, B-cell-depleted T cells, or PBMCs.

Study processing details: Counts of nucleated cells, estimated from reference gene primer amplification, were obtained. The data were produced by immunoSEQ multiplex PCR, yet TCRdb's version contains in-frame clones alone and is incomplete. For V, J and clone size, that table is used; D and trimming come from the DNA. The table lists 200,000 to 250,000 clones, roughly 90% of them singletons, with about 4.6% in the top ten. This TCR derives from a woman aged 30 to 39 who had been exposed to COVID-19. The sample consisted of PBMCs or T cells enriched from blood (not recorded which).

The CDR3 spells CATTKGWNTEAFF. The CDR3 coding sequence is TGTGCCACCACGAAGGGGTGGAACACTGAAGCTTTCTTT. The V gene is TRBV19, the J gene TRBJ1-1; possible D gene TRBD1, 5 bases. The germline V gene has CDR1 LNHDA and CDR2 SQIVND (reference sequence). The ends were cut back, 10 bases at V and 1 base at J, with 13 bases in the middle. The CDR3 extends over 13 amino acids.